This TCR beta chain was observed in a study of T cells in Graves' hyperthyroidism and ophthalmopathy. Study-wide results and limits: Most thyroid clonotypes with frequency above 0.001 were detected in blood.

Patients aged 18 to 65 had newly diagnosed hyperthyroidism that had lasted under 2 months. The diagnoses drew upon clinical symptoms, serum thyroxine and TRAb, thyroid ultrasound and orbital computed tomography. Cells are PBMCs isolated from roughly 9.3 ml of fresh blood. This clonotype was counted a few times. No antigen is known for it. There were TCR beta CDR3 regions amplified from RNA transcripts. HTBI primers were used for first-round RT-PCR of the TCR CDR3. Each CDR3 protein is one row after TCRdb ran MiXCR on the multiplex PCR reads. The data contain hundreds of thousands of distinct CDR3 sequences, roughly 20% of them singletons. Trimming cost V 4 bases and J 4 bases; bases outside gene matches: 8. This CDR3 is 15 amino acids long. Germline V CDR1 and CDR2: SGHDT, YYEEEE.

V is TRBV5-6 and J is TRBJ2-1; 7 positions match TRBD2. Sequencing was carried out using blood. The sequence derives from a woman aged 45-65 years with Graves' hyperthyroidism that later progressed to Graves' ophthalmopathy. In DNA, the CDR3 is TGTGCCAGCAGCGGGTCAGCGGGGAATTACAATGAGCAGTTCTTC. The encoded protein is CASSGSAGNYNEQFF.